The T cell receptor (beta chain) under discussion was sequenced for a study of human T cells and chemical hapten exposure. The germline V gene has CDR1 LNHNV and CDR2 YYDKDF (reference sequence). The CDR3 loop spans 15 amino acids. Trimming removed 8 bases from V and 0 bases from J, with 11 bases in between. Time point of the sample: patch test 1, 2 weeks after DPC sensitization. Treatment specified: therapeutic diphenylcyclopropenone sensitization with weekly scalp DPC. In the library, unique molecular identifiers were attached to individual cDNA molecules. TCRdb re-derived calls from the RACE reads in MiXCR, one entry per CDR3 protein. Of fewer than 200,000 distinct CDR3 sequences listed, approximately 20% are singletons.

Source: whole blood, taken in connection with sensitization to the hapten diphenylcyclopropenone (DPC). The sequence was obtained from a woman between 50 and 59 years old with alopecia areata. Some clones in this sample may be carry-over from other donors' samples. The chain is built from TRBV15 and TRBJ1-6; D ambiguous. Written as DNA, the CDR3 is TGTGCCACCGGGTACACCAGCTCCTATAATTCACCCCTCCACTTT. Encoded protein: CATGYTSSYNSPLHF.